Below are 22 T cell receptor beta chains sequenced from a single sample in a study of cytomegalovirus exposure and HLA in healthy donors. The PCR ran on 60 Vbeta and 13 Jbeta primers. Clones were read by immunoSEQ multiplex PCR, and TCRdb kept only the in-frame ones, dropping some. The sample holds about 160,000 clones, roughly four fifths seen once. The sequenced material came from PBMCs. The receptors originated from a man in his fifties or sixties in good health and CMV-seronegative.

This sequence joins TRBV11-2 and TRBJ1-1; D may be TRBD1 (5 bases). There are 16 residues in the CDR3. V was trimmed by 6 bases and J by 1 base, leaving 18 bases between them. Germline V CDR1 and CDR2: SGHAT, FQNNGV. CDR3 bases: TGTGCCAGCAGTAGTCAGGGCGCAGGAGCGAACACTGAAGCTTTCTTT. Its protein product is CASSSQGAGANTEAFF.

The count of this clone is one. This chain joins TRBV19 and TRBJ1-4; D ambiguous. V was clipped by 3 bases and J by 5 bases, with 13 bases between them. The germline gives CDR1 LNHDA, CDR2 SQIVND (reference sequence). There are 15 residues in the CDR3. The CDR3 nucleotides are TGTGCCAGTAGTATTATTGAGGGAGGAAATGAAAAACTGTTTTTT. It specifies CASSIIEGGNEKLFF.

This clone turned up a few times. This chain connects TRBV2 to TRBJ2-5; TRBD1 aligns across 9 bases. Germline V gives CDR1 SNHLY, CDR2 FYNNEI. This CDR3 has 15 residues. V shed 4 bases, J shed 4 bases, and the junction held 7 bases outside the gene matches. The CDR3 protein is CASSVGTGRAETQYF. The CDR3 coding sequence is TGTGCCAGCAGTGTAGGGACAGGGAGGGCAGAGACCCAGTACTTC.

The CDR3 DNA reads as TGTGCCAGCAGTTTAACAGGGGGGCGGTATGGCTACACCTTC. Translation: CASSLTGGRYGYTF. The V call is TRBV28, the J call TRBJ1-2, with 8 nucleotides matching TRBD1. The J segment lost 5 bases and the V segment lost 2 bases, leaving 4 bases of the junction unmatched. There are 14 residues in the CDR3. Per the germline V gene, CDR1 is MDHEN and CDR2 is SYDVKM.

J is TRBJ1-1 and V is TRBV28; a possible D gene is TRBD1 (5 bases). Trimming took off 1 base at V and 0 bases at J, with 9 bases between the two ends. CDR1 MDHEN and CDR2 SYDVKM come from the germline V gene. The CDR3 is 15 amino acids. This chain's CDR3 is CASSLFSTVNTEAFF. In DNA form, the CDR3 reads TGTGCCAGCAGTTTATTTTCGACAGTGAACACTGAAGCTTTCTTT.

The rearrangement uses TRBV5-1 and TRBJ1-5, with a tentative D call TRBD1 (6 bases). Germline CDR1 SGHRS, CDR2 YFSETQ. The germline V and J ends were trimmed by 0 bases and 0 bases, with 13 bases remaining between them. This CDR3 contains 17 residues. The CDR3 sequence is CASSLVPQGNSNQPQHF. CDR3 DNA: TGCGCCAGCAGCTTGGTACCTCAGGGGAATAGCAATCAGCCCCAGCATTTT. Complete variable domain (other parts from reference TRBV5-1 and TRBJ1-5): KAGVTQTPRYLIKTRGQQVTLSCSPISGHRSVSWYQQTPGQGLQFLFEYFSETQRNKGNFPGRFSGRQFSNSRSEMNVSTLELGDSALYLCASSLVPQGNSNQPQHFGDGTRLSIL.

The gene calls are TRBV6-6 and TRBJ2-1; TRBD2 aligns across 7 bases. The CDR3 length is 14 residues. Germline lookup yields CDR1 MNHNY and CDR2 SVGAGI (reference sequence). V was pared by 4 bases and J by 4 bases, with 4 bases of the junction left unmatched. CDR3 sequence reads: CASSSFSGYNEQFF. The CDR3 nucleotides are TGTGCCAGCAGTTCTTTTAGCGGGTACAATGAGCAGTTCTTC.

This clone was detected only a few times. The V gene is TRBV28, the J gene TRBJ1-6, with a weak D call TRBD1 (6 bases). V gave up 6 bases and J gave up 4 bases, with 13 bases separating them. The CDR3 totals 15 residues. CDR1 and CDR2 from the germline V gene are MDHEN and SYDVKM. Here the CDR3 reads CASSRTGNYNSPLHF. CDR3 bases: TGTGCCAGCAGCCGAACAGGGAATTATAATTCACCCCTCCACTTT.

The rearrangement links TRBV4-2 to TRBJ2-7; perhaps TRBD1 as D (5 bases). Germline CDR1 reads LGHNA; CDR2 reads YNFKEQ. This CDR3 region has 14 residues. Trimming pared 5 bases from V and 6 bases from J, leaving 17 bases between. The CDR3 DNA reads as TGTGCCAGCAGCAGGGAAGGGGCCCCTGGCGAGCAGTACTTC. The encoded protein is CASSREGAPGEQYF.

V usage is TRBV18 and J usage is TRBJ2-5; no clear D gene. V dropped 3 bases and J dropped 1 base, with 9 bases sitting between them. Germline values: CDR1 KGHSH, CDR2 LQKENI. This CDR3 is 14 amino acids long. The CDR3 DNA sequence: TGTGCCAGCTCACCCACAATGTCCCAAGAGACCCAGTACTTC. This codes for CASSPTMSQETQYF.

The chain couples TRBV2 to TRBJ2-7, with a weak D call TRBD1 (6 bases). Germline lookup yields CDR1 SNHLY and CDR2 FYNNEI. The CDR3 spans 13 residues. Trimming removed 5 bases from V and 3 bases from J, with 11 bases in between. The CDR3 DNA reads as TGTGCCAGCAGTTACAGGGTAGACTACGAGCAGTACTTC. It is translated as CASSYRVDYEQYF.

With regard to this clone: The junction shows a germline mismatch at one end, possibly a read error. The chain has TRBV5-1 and TRBJ2-5, with TRBD1 matching 10 bases. Germline CDR1 SGHRS, CDR2 YFSETQ. The CDR3 loop spans 15 amino acids. In DNA, the CDR3 is TGCGCCAGCACCTTGGGCGGGACAGGGGTTGAGACCCAGTACTTC. This encodes CASTLGGTGVETQYF. Full variable domain (remainder filled in from reference TRBV5-1 and TRBJ2-5): KAGVTQTPRYLIKTRGQQVTLSCSPISGHRSVSWYQQTPGQGLQFLFEYFSETQRNKGNFPGRFSGRQFSNSRSEMNVSTLELGDSALYLCASTLGGTGVETQYFGPGTRLLVL.

V is TRBV2 and J is TRBJ1-1; D is possibly TRBD1 (5 bases). CDR3 length equals 16 residues. The germline gives CDR1 SNHLY, CDR2 FYNNEI. The V and J ends lost 3 bases and 3 bases respectively, with 17 bases between them. The CDR3 DNA reads TGTGCCAGCAGTGAGTTTCAGGGTCATGAGTACACTGAAGCTTTCTTT. Its protein is CASSEFQGHEYTEAFF. Full variable domain (outside the CDR3, taken from reference TRBV2 and TRBJ1-1): EPEVTQTPSHQVTQMGQEVILRCVPISNHLYFYWYRQILGQKVEFLVSFYNNEISEKSEIFDDQFSVERPDGSNFTLKIRSTKLEDSAMYFCASSEFQGHEYTEAFFGQGTRLTVV.

V is TRBV27 and J is TRBJ2-1; 11 bases agree with TRBD1. The germline gives CDR1 MNHEY, CDR2 SMNVEV (reference sequence). CDR3 size: 17 residues. V shed 3 bases, J shed 7 bases, and the junction held 11 bases outside the gene matches. The CDR3 sequence is CASSFGGRDRGGNEQFF. DNA for the CDR3: TGTGCCAGCAGTTTCGGGGGAAGGGACAGGGGGGGAAATGAGCAGTTCTTC.

The CDR3 loop is CASSSTTSGSVHEQFF. CDR3 bases: TGCGCCAGCAGCTCCACAACTAGCGGGAGCGTCCATGAGCAGTTCTTC. This chain uses TRBV5-1 with TRBJ2-1; 11 bases agree with TRBD2. The CDR3 length is 16 residues. The V gene's germline CDR1 is SGHRS and CDR2 YFSETQ. The V segment lost 3 bases and the J segment 8 bases; nucleotides outside the gene matches: 10. Looking up the rest from reference TRBV5-1 and TRBJ2-1 gives the full variable domain: KAGVTQTPRYLIKTRGQQVTLSCSPISGHRSVSWYQQTPGQGLQFLFEYFSETQRNKGNFPGRFSGRQFSNSRSEMNVSTLELGDSALYLCASSSTTSGSVHEQFFGPGTRLTVL.

The chain is built from TRBV4-3 and TRBJ1-2, with D perhaps TRBD1 (5 bases). Germline V lookup: CDR1 LGHNA, CDR2 YSLEER. The CDR3 is 14 residues long. V dropped 0 bases and J dropped 4 bases, with 9 bases sitting between them. CDR3 protein: CASSQDRAIYGYTF. DNA for the CDR3: TGCGCCAGCAGCCAAGACAGGGCCATCTATGGCTACACCTTC.

V and J are TRBV6-5 and TRBJ2-1, with D maybe TRBD1 (5 bases). Per the germline V gene, CDR1 is MNHEY and CDR2 is SVGAGI. The CDR3 spans 14 residues. Trimming shortened V by 8 bases and J by 6 bases, and 17 bases separated the two germline ends. The CDR3 region is CASGASQGLNEQFF. For the CDR3, the DNA is TGTGCCAGCGGGGCTAGTCAGGGCCTCAATGAGCAGTTCTTC.

J is TRBJ2-5 and V is TRBV5-1; perhaps TRBD2 as D (6 bases). From germline, CDR1 is SGHRS and CDR2 YFSETQ. The CDR3 loop spans 13 amino acids. The V end lost 3 bases, the J end lost 7 bases, and 13 bases lay between the germline ends. CDR3 DNA sequence: TGCGCCAGCAGCTACGCGGGACTCCGGACCCAGTACTTC. Translating it yields CASSYAGLRTQYF.

On this clone: The junction departs from germline at one end; a sequencing error may be responsible. J is TRBJ2-3 and V is TRBV7-9, with TRBD1 matching over 10 bases. CDR1 and CDR2 from the germline V gene are SEHNR and FQNEAQ (reference sequence). The CDR3 totals 15 residues. The CDR3 loop reads CSSRARQGATDTQYF. For the CDR3, the DNA is TGTTCCAGCAGAGCCCGACAGGGGGCCACAGATACGCAGTATTTT. Combining the CDR3 with reference TRBV7-9 and TRBJ2-3 gives the whole variable domain DTGVSQNPRHKITKRGQNVTFRCDPISEHNRLYWYRQTLGQGPEFLTYFQNEAQLEKSRLLSDRFSAERPKGSFSTLEIQRTEQGDSAMYLCSSRARQGATDTQYFGPGTRLTVL.

V usage is TRBV27 and J usage is TRBJ2-7, with a possible D match to TRBD2 (5 bases). V lost 5 bases, J lost 3 bases, and 14 bases lay in between. The germline V gene encodes CDR1 MNHEY and CDR2 SMNVEV (reference sequence). The length of the CDR3 is 14 residues. Written as DNA, the CDR3 is TGTGCCAGCAGTACGCCGGGGAGTCTCTACGAGCAGTACTTC. This encodes CASSTPGSLYEQYF.

The chain links TRBV7-2 to TRBJ2-5; a weak D match, TRBD1 (6 bases). CDR3 size: 16 residues. V lost 2 bases to trimming and J lost 8 bases, with 21 bases between them. Per germline, CDR1 SGHTA and CDR2 FQGNSA. CDR3 nucleotides: TGTGCCAGCAGCTTATTTCGCGGACAGCGTAGTGACACCCAGTACTTC. This gives the protein CASSLFRGQRSDTQYF. Looking up the rest from reference TRBV7-2 and TRBJ2-5 gives the full variable domain: GAGVSQSPSNKVTEKGKDVELRCDPISGHTALYWYRQSLGQGLEFLIYFQGNSAPDKSGLPSDRFSAERTGGSVSTLTIQRTQQEDSAVYLCASSLFRGQRSDTQYFGPGTRLLVL.

The V gene is TRBV7-2, the J gene TRBJ2-5; a weak D match, TRBD2 (7 bases). CDR3 length equals 15 residues. CDR1 is SGHTA and CDR2 is FQGNSA in the germline V gene. V dropped 1 base and J dropped 4 bases, with 13 bases sitting between them. CDR3 bases: TGTGCCAGCAGCTTAGGGGGGGGACATCCAGAGACCCAGTACTTC. Encoded protein: CASSLGGGHPETQYF.